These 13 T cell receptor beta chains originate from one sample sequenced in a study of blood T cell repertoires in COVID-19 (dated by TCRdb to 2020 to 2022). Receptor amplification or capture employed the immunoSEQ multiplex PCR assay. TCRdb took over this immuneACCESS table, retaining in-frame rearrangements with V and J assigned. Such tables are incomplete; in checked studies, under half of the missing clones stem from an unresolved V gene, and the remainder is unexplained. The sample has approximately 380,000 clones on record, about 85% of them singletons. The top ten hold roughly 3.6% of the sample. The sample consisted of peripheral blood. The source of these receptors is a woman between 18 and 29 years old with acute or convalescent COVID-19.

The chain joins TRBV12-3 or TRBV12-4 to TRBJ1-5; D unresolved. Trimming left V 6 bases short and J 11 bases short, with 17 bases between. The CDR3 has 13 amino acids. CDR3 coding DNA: TGTGCCAGCAGGGATGGCCGGAGTCGGACCCAGCATTTT. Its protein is CASRDGRSRTQHF.

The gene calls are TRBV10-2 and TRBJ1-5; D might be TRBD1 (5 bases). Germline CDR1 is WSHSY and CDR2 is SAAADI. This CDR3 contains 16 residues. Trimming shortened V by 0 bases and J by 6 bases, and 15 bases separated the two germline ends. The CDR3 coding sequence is TGCGCCAGCAGTGAGTCAAGCAGGGTATGGGGTCAGCCCCAGCATTTT. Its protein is CASSESSRVWGQPQHF.

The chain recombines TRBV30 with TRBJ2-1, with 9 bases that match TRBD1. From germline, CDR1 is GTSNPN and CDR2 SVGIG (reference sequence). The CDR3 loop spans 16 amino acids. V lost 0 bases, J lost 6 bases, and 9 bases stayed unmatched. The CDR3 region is CAWSVIGTGRFNEQFF. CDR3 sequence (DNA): TGTGCCTGGAGTGTAATAGGGACAGGGAGATTCAATGAGCAGTTCTTC. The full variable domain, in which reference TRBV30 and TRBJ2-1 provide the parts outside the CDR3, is SQTIHQWPATLVQPVGSPLSLECTVEGTSNPNLYWYRQAAGRGLQLLFYSVGIGQISSEVPQNLSASRPQDRQFILSSKKLLLSDSGFYLCAWSVIGTGRFNEQFFGPGTRLTVL.

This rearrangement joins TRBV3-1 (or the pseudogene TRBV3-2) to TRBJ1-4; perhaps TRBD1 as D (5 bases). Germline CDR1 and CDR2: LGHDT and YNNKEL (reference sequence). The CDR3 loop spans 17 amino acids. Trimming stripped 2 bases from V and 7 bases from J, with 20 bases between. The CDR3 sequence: CASSQIPRGGAREKLFF. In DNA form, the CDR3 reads TGTGCCAGCAGCCAAATTCCCCGCGGCGGGGCGCGTGAAAAACTGTTTTTT.

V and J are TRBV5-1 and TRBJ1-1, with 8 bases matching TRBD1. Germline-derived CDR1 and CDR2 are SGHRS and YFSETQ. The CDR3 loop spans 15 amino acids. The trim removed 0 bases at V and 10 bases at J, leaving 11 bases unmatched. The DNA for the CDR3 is TGCGCCAGCAGCTTGGCGAGGGACAGGTATGAAGTAGCTTTCTTT. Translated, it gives CASSLARDRYEVAFF. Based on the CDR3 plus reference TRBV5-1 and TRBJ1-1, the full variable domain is KAGVTQTPRYLIKTRGQQVTLSCSPISGHRSVSWYQQTPGQGLQFLFEYFSETQRNKGNFPGRFSGRQFSNSRSEMNVSTLELGDSALYLCASSLARDRYEVAFFGQGTRLTVV.

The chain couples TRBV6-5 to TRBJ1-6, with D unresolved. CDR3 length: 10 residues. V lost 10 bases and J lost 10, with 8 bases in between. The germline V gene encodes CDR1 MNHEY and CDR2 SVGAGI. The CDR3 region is CAILRSPLHF. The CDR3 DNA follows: TGTGCCATCCTGAGGTCACCCCTCCACTTT.

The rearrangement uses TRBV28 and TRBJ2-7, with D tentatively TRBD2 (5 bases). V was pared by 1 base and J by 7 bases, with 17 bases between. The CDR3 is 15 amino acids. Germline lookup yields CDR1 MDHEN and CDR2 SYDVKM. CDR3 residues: CASSLLGLTEGEQYF. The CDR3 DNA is TGTGCCAGCAGTTTATTGGGCTTAACAGAGGGTGAGCAGTACTTC.

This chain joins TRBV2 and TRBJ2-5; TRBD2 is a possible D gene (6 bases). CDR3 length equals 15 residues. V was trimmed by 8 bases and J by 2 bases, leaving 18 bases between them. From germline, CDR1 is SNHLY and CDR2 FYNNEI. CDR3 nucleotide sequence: TGTGCCAGCCAGGGACTCGGGGCTCTACAAGAGACCCAGTACTTC. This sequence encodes CASQGLGALQETQYF.

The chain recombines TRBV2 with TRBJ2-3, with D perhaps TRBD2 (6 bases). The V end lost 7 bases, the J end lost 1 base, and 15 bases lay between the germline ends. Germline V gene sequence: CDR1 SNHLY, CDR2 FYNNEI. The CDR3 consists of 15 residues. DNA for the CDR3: TGTGCCAGCATGTATGTACCTAGCGGCACAGATACGCAGTATTTT. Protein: CASMYVPSGTDTQYF.

The CDR3 here is CSARIGGELFF. DNA for the CDR3: TGCAGTGCTAGGATCGGCGGGGAGCTGTTTTTT. The genes are TRBV20-1 and TRBJ2-2; D remains ambiguous. Per germline, CDR1 DFQATT and CDR2 SNEGSKA (reference sequence). V was pared by 3 bases and J by 7 bases, with 6 bases between. The CDR3 sequence is 11 residues long.

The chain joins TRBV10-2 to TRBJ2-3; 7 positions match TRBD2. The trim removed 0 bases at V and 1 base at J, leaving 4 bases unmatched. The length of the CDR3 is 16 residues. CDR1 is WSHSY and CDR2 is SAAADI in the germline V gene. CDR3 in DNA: TGCGCCAGCAGTGAGTCGACTCTAGCGGGCACAGATACGCAGTATTTT. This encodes CASSESTLAGTDTQYF.

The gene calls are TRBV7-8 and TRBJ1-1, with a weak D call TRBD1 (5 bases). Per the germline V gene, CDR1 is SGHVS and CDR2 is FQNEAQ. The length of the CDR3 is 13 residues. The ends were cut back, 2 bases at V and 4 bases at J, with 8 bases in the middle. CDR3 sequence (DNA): TGTGCCAGCAGCTTAACAGGTGGCACTGAAGCTTTCTTT. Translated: CASSLTGGTEAFF. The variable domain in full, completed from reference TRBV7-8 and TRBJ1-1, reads GAGVSQSPRYKVAKRGQDVALRCDPISGHVSLFWYQQALGQGPEFLTYFQNEAQLDKSGLPSDRFFAERPEGSVSTLKIQRTQQEDSAVYLCASSLTGGTEAFFGQGTRLTVV.

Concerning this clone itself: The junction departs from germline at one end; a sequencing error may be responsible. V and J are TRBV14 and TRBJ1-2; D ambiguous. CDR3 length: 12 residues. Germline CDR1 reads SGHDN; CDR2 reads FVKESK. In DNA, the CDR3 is TGTGCCAGCAGCCAAGGATCCCGTACTGTTGACTTC. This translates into CASSQGSRTVDF.